A single sample gave rise to the 2 T cell receptor beta chains below, sequenced in a study of T cells in women clearing cervical HPV infection. Some clones are missing from TCRdb's copy, which holds only in-frame ones; the method was immunoSEQ multiplex PCR. The table lists about 36,000 clones. The material sequenced was blood buffy coat. These receptor sequences come from a woman between 18 and 70 years old with a cervical HPV16 infection that either progressed to CIN3+ or cleared (not recorded which).

With regard to this clone: Read coverage stops 3 residues before the CDR3 terminus; the germline J gene supplies the remainder. The gene calls are TRBV5-1 and TRBJ2-2; 8 nucleotides align to TRBD1. The CDR3 length is 17 residues. Trimming at V came to 5 bases and at J to 4 bases, leaving 13 bases not matched to a gene. Germline V gene data show CDR1 as SGHRS and CDR2 as YFSETQ. The CDR3 spells CASSRGLDRGITGELFF. The covered CDR3 bases are TGCGCCAGCAGTCGGGGCCTTGACAGGGGAATCACCGGGGAG.

Points on this clone: The CDR3 end is not reached by the read, which stops 3 residues before it; the germline J gene fills it in. V gene TRBV20-1 combines with J gene TRBJ2-3; D is perhaps TRBD2 (6 bases). This CDR3 spans 15 amino acids. Germline V gene data show CDR1 as DFQATT and CDR2 as SNEGSKA (reference sequence). V was pared by 4 bases and J by 3 bases, with 17 bases between. The DNA read from the CDR3 is TGCAGTGCTAAGGCTGGATGGGACTCAACAGATACG. This encodes CSAKAGWDSTDT. The whole CDR3 protein is CSAKAGWDSTDTQYF.